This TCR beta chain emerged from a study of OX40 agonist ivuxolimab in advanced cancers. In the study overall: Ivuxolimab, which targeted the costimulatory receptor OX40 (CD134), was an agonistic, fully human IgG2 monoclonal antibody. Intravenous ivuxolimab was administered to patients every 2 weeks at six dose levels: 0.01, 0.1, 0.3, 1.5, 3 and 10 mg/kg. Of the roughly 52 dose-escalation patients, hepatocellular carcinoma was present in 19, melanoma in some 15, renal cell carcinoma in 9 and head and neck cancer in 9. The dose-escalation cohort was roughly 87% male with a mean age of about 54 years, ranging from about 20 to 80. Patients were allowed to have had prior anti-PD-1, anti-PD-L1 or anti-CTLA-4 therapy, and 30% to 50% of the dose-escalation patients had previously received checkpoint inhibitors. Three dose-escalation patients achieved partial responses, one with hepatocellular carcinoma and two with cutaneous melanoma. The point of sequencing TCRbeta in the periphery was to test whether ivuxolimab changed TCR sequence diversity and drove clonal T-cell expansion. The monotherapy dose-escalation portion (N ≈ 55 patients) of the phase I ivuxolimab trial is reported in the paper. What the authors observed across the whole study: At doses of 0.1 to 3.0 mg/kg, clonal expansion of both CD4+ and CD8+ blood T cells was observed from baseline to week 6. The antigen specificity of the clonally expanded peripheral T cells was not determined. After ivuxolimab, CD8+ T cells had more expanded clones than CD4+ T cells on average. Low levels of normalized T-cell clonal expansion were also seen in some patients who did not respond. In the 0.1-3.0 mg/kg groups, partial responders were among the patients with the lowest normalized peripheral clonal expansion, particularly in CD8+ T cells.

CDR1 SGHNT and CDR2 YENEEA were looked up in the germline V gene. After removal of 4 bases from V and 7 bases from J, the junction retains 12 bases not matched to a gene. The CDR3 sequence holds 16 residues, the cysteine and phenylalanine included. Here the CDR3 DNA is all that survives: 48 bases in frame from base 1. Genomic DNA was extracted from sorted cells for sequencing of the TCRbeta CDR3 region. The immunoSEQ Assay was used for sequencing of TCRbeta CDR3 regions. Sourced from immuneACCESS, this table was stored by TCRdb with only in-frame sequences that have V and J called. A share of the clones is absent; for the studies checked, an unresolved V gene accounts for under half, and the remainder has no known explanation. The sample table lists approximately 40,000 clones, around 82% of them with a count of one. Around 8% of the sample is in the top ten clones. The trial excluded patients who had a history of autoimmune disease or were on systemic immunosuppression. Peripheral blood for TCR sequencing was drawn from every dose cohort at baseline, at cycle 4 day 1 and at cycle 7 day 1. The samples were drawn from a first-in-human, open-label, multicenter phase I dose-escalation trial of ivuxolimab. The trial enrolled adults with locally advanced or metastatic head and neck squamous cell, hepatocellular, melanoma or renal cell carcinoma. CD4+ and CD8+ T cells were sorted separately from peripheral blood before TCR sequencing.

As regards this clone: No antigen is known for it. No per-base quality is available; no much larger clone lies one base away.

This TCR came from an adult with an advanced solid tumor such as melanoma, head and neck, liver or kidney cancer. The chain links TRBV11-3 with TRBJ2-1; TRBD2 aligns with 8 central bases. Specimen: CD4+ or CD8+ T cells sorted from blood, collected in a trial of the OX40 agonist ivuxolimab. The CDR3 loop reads CASSSRPGLGTNEQFF. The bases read TGTGCCAGCAGCTCGCGTCCGGGACTAGGCACGAATGAGCAGTTCTTC.